A selection of T cell receptor beta chains follows, all from one sample in a study of T-cell reconstitution after alpha-beta-depleted transplantation in children. From the PCR reads, TCRdb called clonotypes with MiXCR, one entry per CDR3 protein. The sample records 300,000 to 350,000 distinct CDR3 sequences, about a quarter being singletons. The material was PBMCs, mostly from graft donor cells, obtained 180 days after TCRalphabeta/CD19-depleted stem cell transplant. These receptor sequences come from a male patient between 10 and 17 years old who had a stem cell transplant for acute lymphoblastic leukemia, so the T cells may come from the graft donor. CDR3s include the opening cysteine and the closing phenylalanine or tryptophan. A D gene is named only where the DNA matches it firmly. Size values are once, few and many counts, or a class for expanded clones, and some rows have none.

d_call j_call v_call clone_size cdr3_aa cdr3_nt
- TRBJ1-2 TRBV10-3 - CAISESERFWGRSYGYTF TGTGCCATCAGTGAGTCGGAAAGGTTTTGGGGTCGCAGCTATGGCTACACCTTC
- TRBJ2-2 TRBV5-6 few CASSLVGQYTGELFF TGTGCCAGCAGCTTGGTGGGCCAGTACACCGGGGAGCTGTTTTTT
TRBD1 TRBJ1-6 TRBV5-1 few CASSLGDRGNSPLHF TGCGCCAGCAGCTTGGGGGACAGGGGTAATTCACCCCTCCACTTT
- TRBJ1-1 TRBV5-6 - CASSLWGQGTEAFF TGTGCCAGCAGCTTGTGGGGGCAAGGGACTGAAGCTTTCTTT
- TRBJ1-2 TRBV7-3 few CASSLIAGAHYGYTF TGTGCCAGCAGCTTAATTGCAGGGGCGCATTATGGCTACACCTTC
- TRBJ2-2 TRBV25-1 - CASSEYPGNTGELFF TGTGCCAGCAGTGAATACCCAGGGAACACCGGGGAGCTGTTTTTT
TRBD1 TRBJ2-7 TRBV4-2 few CASSQVSPGQGSYEQYF TGTGCCAGCAGCCAAGTCAGTCCGGGACAGGGGTCCTACGAGCAGTACTTC
- TRBJ1-3 TRBV20-1 - CSAREGRSGNTIYF TGCAGTGCTAGGGAAGGTCGCTCTGGAAACACCATATATTTT
TRBD2 TRBJ2-1 TRBV6-2/TRBV6-3 - CASSYQISGNSYNEQFF TGTGCCAGCAGTTACCAGATCAGCGGGAACTCCTACAATGAGCAGTTCTTC
TRBD1 TRBJ1-2 TRBV15 few CATARDRDYGYTF TGTGCCACCGCTCGGGACAGGGACTATGGCTACACCTTC
TRBD2 TRBJ2-1 TRBV5-1 many CASSSWTSSPEQFF TGCGCCAGCAGCAGTTGGACTAGCTCCCCTGAGCAGTTCTTC
- TRBJ2-6 TRBV7-9 few CASSLAPPFNVLTF TGTGCCAGCAGCTTAGCCCCCCCCTTCAACGTCCTGACTTTC
- TRBJ2-5 TRBV5-6 - CASSLGIQGETQYF TGTGCCAGCAGCTTGGGTATTCAGGGTGAGACCCAGTACTTC
TRBD2 TRBJ2-7 TRBV4-1 few CASSQGGGRGSYEQYF TGCGCCAGCAGCCAAGGTGGCGGGAGGGGCTCCTACGAGCAGTACTTC
- TRBJ2-2 TRBV12-3/TRBV12-4 - CASSSGVPNTGELFF TGTGCCAGCAGTTCAGGGGTCCCGAACACCGGGGAGCTGTTTTTT
TRBD2 TRBJ2-3 TRBV5-1 few CASSISGRGTDTQYF TGCGCCAGCAGCATTAGCGGGAGGGGCACAGATACGCAGTATTTT
TRBD2 TRBJ2-7 TRBV4-2 few CASSQDYPGTSGTYEQYF TGTGCCAGCAGCCAAGATTATCCCGGGACTAGCGGGACGTACGAGCAGTACTTC
- TRBJ2-5 TRBV7-9 - CASSLYGEETQYF TGTGCCAGCAGCTTATATGGGGAGGAGACCCAGTACTTC
- TRBJ1-4 TRBV5-1 - CASSIDRRGGEKLFF TGCGCCAGCAGCATCGACAGGAGGGGAGGTGAAAAACTGTTTTTT
- TRBJ1-1 TRBV29-1 - CSVTRSYRDYGGAFF TGCAGCGTTACGCGTTCGTACAGGGACTACGGAGGAGCTTTCTTT
- TRBJ2-7 TRBV5-1 many CASSLPSSYEQYF TGCGCCAGCAGCTTGCCTTCGAGCTACGAGCAGTACTTC
- TRBJ1-3 TRBV29-1 few CSGRAGNTIYF TGCAGCGGCAGGGCTGGAAACACCATATATTTT
- TRBJ2-1 TRBV12-3/TRBV12-4 many CASNHLVTRGYNEQFF TGTGCCAGCAATCACCTAGTGACTCGAGGGTACAATGAGCAGTTCTTC
TRBD1 TRBJ2-6 TRBV27 - CASVGQVFFSGANVLTF TGTGCCAGCGTGGGACAGGTTTTTTTCTCTGGGGCCAACGTCCTGACTTTC
TRBD2 TRBJ2-3 TRBV5-1 few CASSFRPREADTQYF TGCGCCAGCAGCTTCAGACCCCGGGAGGCAGATACGCAGTATTTT
- TRBJ2-7 TRBV5-1 few CASSPGETGSYEQYF TGCGCCAGCAGCCCCGGTGAGACGGGGTCCTACGAGCAGTACTTC
- TRBJ2-3 TRBV5-1 - CASSLWVAEASTDTQYF TGCGCCAGCAGCTTGTGGGTAGCGGAGGCTAGCACAGATACGCAGTATTTT
TRBD2 TRBJ2-2 TRBV7-3 - CASSLTRTSLYTGELFF TGTGCCAGCAGCTTAACACGGACTAGCCTCTACACCGGGGAGCTGTTTTTT
- TRBJ1-5 TRBV7-3 few CASSLRGLSNQPQHF TGTGCCAGCAGCTTACGGGGGCTAAGCAATCAGCCCCAGCATTTT
- TRBJ1-5 TRBV11-1 - CASSLANAGLYSNQPQHF TGTGCCAGCAGCTTAGCGAACGCAGGGCTTTATAGCAATCAGCCCCAGCATTTT
- TRBJ2-7 TRBV7-9 few CASSSLTRMAYEQYF TGTGCCAGCAGCAGTTTAACGCGGATGGCCTACGAGCAGTACTTC
- TRBJ1-1 TRBV7-2 - CASSLVYRVIGNTEAFF TGTGCCAGCAGCTTAGTGTACAGGGTGATAGGGAACACTGAAGCTTTCTTT
TRBD1 TRBJ1-2 TRBV7-9 few CASSPGTGVNYGYTF TGTGCCAGCAGCCCGGGGACAGGCGTTAACTATGGCTACACCTTC
TRBD2 TRBJ2-5 TRBV6-2/TRBV6-3 few CASSYGGLAGAEETQYF TGTGCCAGCAGTTATGGGGGACTAGCGGGAGCCGAGGAGACCCAGTACTTC
- TRBJ1-2 TRBV9 few CASSAWEGVYF TGTGCCAGCAGCGCCTGGGAGGGGGTCTACTTC
- TRBJ2-5 TRBV6-6 few CASSYGLRETQYF TGTGCCAGCAGTTACGGGTTGAGGGAGACCCAGTACTTC
TRBD1 TRBJ1-4 TRBV20-1 few CSAIRQGAREKLFF TGCAGTGCTATTAGACAGGGGGCGCGGGAAAAACTGTTTTTT
- TRBJ2-3 TRBV18 - CASSPPTGRGSDTQYF TGTGCCAGCTCACCACCCACAGGGCGGGGATCAGATACGCAGTATTTT
- TRBJ2-7 TRBV19 - CASSIAGRTLGQYF TGTGCCAGTAGTATCGCTGGACGGACCCTAGGGCAGTACTTC
TRBD1 TRBJ2-7 TRBV9 few CASSPGTATYEQYF TGTGCCAGCTCCCCCGGGACAGCTACCTACGAGCAGTACTTC
TRBD2 TRBJ2-7 TRBV24-1 - CATSDSGTSGLRSYEQYF TGTGCCACCAGTGATTCGGGGACTAGCGGGCTTCGCTCCTACGAGCAGTACTTC
- TRBJ1-2 TRBV5-1 - CASSLAGSPYGYTF TGCGCCAGCAGCTTGGCCGGCAGCCCTTATGGCTACACCTTC